This passage covers 19 T cell receptor beta chains from one sample sequenced in a study of blood T cells in healthy people across ages. Using a J-beta primer mix together with a sample-barcoded 5' primer, a second PCR was run for roughly 6 to 12 cycles. TCRdb ran MiXCR on the 5' RACE reads and lists one entry per CDR3 protein. The sample consists of roughly 640,000 distinct CDR3 sequences, about 30% of them appearing once. Sequencing was performed on blood. Every receptor here comes from a woman of 80 years or more in good health.

The chain carries TRBV27 and TRBJ1-4; 9 nucleotides match TRBD1. The CDR3 is made up of 17 amino acids. The V segment lost 5 bases and the J segment 8 bases; nucleotides outside the gene matches: 15. CDR1 MNHEY and CDR2 SMNVEV come from the germline V gene (reference sequence). CDR3 in amino acids: CASSTGMGDRVEEKLFF. Here the CDR3 DNA reads TGTGCCAGCAGTACCGGGATGGGGGACAGGGTCGAAGAAAAACTGTTTTTT.

There are many counts of this clonotype. The chain uses TRBV12-3 or TRBV12-4 and TRBJ1-6, with unresolved D. Trimming removed 9 bases from V and 0 bases from J, with 6 bases in between. There are 13 residues in the CDR3. For the CDR3, the DNA is TGTGCCAGTCGCAGCTCCTATAATTCACCCCTCCACTTT. As protein: CASRSSYNSPLHF.

This clonotype has at least ten counts. J is TRBJ2-1 and V is TRBV5-8, with D tentatively TRBD1 (6 bases). Trimming cost V 4 bases and J 0 bases, with 11 bases left between them. Germline loops: CDR1 SGHTS, CDR2 YDEGEE. This CDR3 comprises 15 residues. This CDR3 reads CASSRLQGSYNEQFF. The CDR3 bases are TGTGCCAGCAGCAGACTACAGGGCTCCTACAATGAGCAGTTCTTC.

This clonotype was detected many times. The chain employs TRBV7-8 and TRBJ1-1, with a possible D match to TRBD1 (5 bases). Germline V gene lookup returns CDR1 SGHVS and CDR2 FQNEAQ. V was clipped by 4 bases and J by 0 bases, with 12 bases between them. This CDR3 spans 15 amino acids. CDR3 sequence (DNA): TGTGCCAGCAGCTCGAGGGAGGGGCTGAACACTGAAGCTTTCTTT. Its translation: CASSSREGLNTEAFF.

As to this clonotype: A read error is possible here, since a much larger clone lies one base away. The V gene is TRBV5-1, the J gene TRBJ1-1; 11 nucleotides align to TRBD1. CDR3 size: 15 residues. Per the germline V gene, CDR1 is SGHRS and CDR2 is YFSETQ. The CDR3 reads CVSSVDRGRDTEAFF. The DNA for the CDR3 is TGCGTCAGCAGCGTGGACAGGGGGCGGGACACTGAAGCTTTCTTT.

This chain uses TRBV12-3 or TRBV12-4 with TRBJ1-1; 7 bases line up with TRBD1. The CDR3 spans 15 residues. V shed 6 bases, J shed 6 bases, and the junction held 13 bases outside the gene matches. Written as DNA, the CDR3 is TGTGCCAGCAGCTGGGACAGAGGAGGTATGCCTGAAGCTTTCTTT. Translated, it gives CASSWDRGGMPEAFF.

This clonotype has just a few counts. A much more abundant neighbour one base away suggests this may be a read error. The chain links TRBV20-1 to TRBJ2-7, with 9 bases aligning to TRBD2. Trimming removed 0 bases from V and 7 bases from J; junction bases left unmatched: 10. The CDR3 is 15 residues long. The germline gives CDR1 DFQATT, CDR2 SNEGSKA (reference sequence). Here the CDR3 DNA reads TGCAGTGCTAGAGAGGGCGGGGGGGCACACAATGAGCAGTACTTC. This encodes CSAREGGGAHNEQYF.

This clonotype was detected ten times or more. The gene calls are TRBV4-2 and TRBJ2-5, with 8 bases lining up with TRBD2. This CDR3 has 14 amino acids. Germline-derived CDR1 and CDR2 are LGHNA and YNFKEQ. V lost 4 bases to trimming and J lost 5 bases; unmatched junction nucleotides: 6. The CDR3 DNA follows: TGTGCCAGCAGCCCGTCGGGGGGGGCGGAGACCCAGTACTTC. This encodes CASSPSGGAETQYF.

Here the CDR3 reads CTPGQGGFYTEAFF. CDR3 nucleotides: TGCACCCCGGGACAGGGGGGGTTTTACACTGAAGCTTTCTTT. This chain connects TRBV20-1 to TRBJ1-1, with 11 bases that match TRBD1. Germline loops: CDR1 DFQATT, CDR2 SNEGSKA (reference sequence). The CDR3 is 14 residues long.

In this sample, this clonotype turned up a few times. A read error may explain this, as a much larger clone is one base away. The chain employs TRBV6-1 and TRBJ2-1; D gene ambiguous. The tail of the sequence fits TRBJ2-7 better, so the J call may be wrong. The CDR3 extends over 14 amino acids. Germline CDR1 and CDR2: MNHNS and SASEGT. The CDR3 spells CASSEIVTYNEQYF. For the CDR3, the DNA is TGTGCCAGCAGTGAAATTGTGACCTACAATGAGCAGTACTTC.

Comment on this clonotype: One base away lies a much larger clone, so this may be a sequencing read error. The chain combines TRBV11-2 with TRBJ1-1, with D possibly TRBD1 on 6 matching bases. This CDR3 is built from 17 residues. V gave up 2 bases and J gave up 0 bases, with 16 bases separating them. From germline, CDR1 is SGHAT and CDR2 FQNNGV. DNA for the CDR3: TGTGCCAGCAGCTTATATGAGGGGGGTGTTATGAACACTGAAGCTTTCTTT. It codes for CASSLYEGGVMNTEAFF.

Points on this clonotype: It may be a read error: a sequence one base away is much more abundant. The chain joins TRBV6-2 or TRBV6-3 to TRBJ2-1, with TRBD2 matching over 8 bases. CDR1 is MNHEY and CDR2 is SVGEGT in the germline V gene. The CDR3 contains 17 residues. The CDR3 region has the DNA TGTACCAGCACGTTTTGGCAGCCGGGGGGGCCGGGGAATGAGCAGTTCTTC. It specifies CTSTFWQPGGPGNEQFF.

This clonotype was seen many times. This chain links TRBV7-2 with TRBJ2-1; D not certain. The V and J ends lost 1 base and 5 bases respectively, with 12 bases between them. This CDR3 is 15 amino acids long. Germline assignment: CDR1 SGHTA and CDR2 FQGNSA. The CDR3 region is CASSLEERTNNEQFF. DNA of the CDR3: TGTGCCAGCAGCTTAGAAGAACGAACGAACAATGAGCAGTTCTTC. Variable domain in full (rest from reference TRBV7-2 and TRBJ2-1): GAGVSQSPSNKVTEKGKDVELRCDPISGHTALYWYRQSLGQGLEFLIYFQGNSAPDKSGLPSDRFSAERTGGSVSTLTIQRTQQEDSAVYLCASSLEERTNNEQFFGPGTRLTVL.

In this sample, this clonotype turned up many times. The rearrangement joins TRBV6-2 or TRBV6-3 to TRBJ2-5; D might be TRBD1 (6 bases). In germline, CDR1 is MNHEY, CDR2 SVGEGT. This CDR3 has 16 amino acids. Trimming removed 5 bases from V and 2 bases from J, with 18 bases in between. CDR3 nucleotides: TGTGCCAGCAGTCCAGCCAGGGGATCGGGACAAGAGACCCAGTACTTC. Translating it yields CASSPARGSGQETQYF.

Ten or more counts support this clonotype. CDR3 in DNA: TGTGCCAGCAGCTTTTACAGGGAGATGGGCTATGGCTACACCTTC. This translates into CASSFYREMGYGYTF. The genes are TRBV7-9 and TRBJ1-2; a weak D match, TRBD1 (6 bases). V was pared by 3 bases and J by 4 bases, with 15 bases between. This CDR3 has 15 residues. Germline values: CDR1 SEHNR, CDR2 FQNEAQ (reference sequence).

This clonotype occurred many times. The CDR3 sequence: CTTFSTEAFF. In DNA form, the CDR3 reads TGCACCACTTTTAGCACTGAAGCTTTCTTT. The V call is TRBV29-1, the J call TRBJ1-1, with D unclear. Germline-derived CDR1 and CDR2 are SQVTM and ANQGSEA. The CDR3 runs 10 residues. The entire variable domain, with the rest obtained from reference TRBV29-1 and TRBJ1-1, is as follows: SAVISQKPSRDICQRGTSLTIQCQVDSQVTMMFWYRQQPGQSLTLIATANQGSEATYESGFVIDKFPISRPNLTFSTLTVSNMSPEDSSIYLCTTFSTEAFFGQGTRLTVV.

Of note for this clonotype: A clone one base away is much larger, so this may be a read error. The CDR3 DNA reads TGTGCCAGCAGCGGGACTAGCGGGGGGTACAATGGGCAGTTCTTC. It encodes CASSGTSGGYNGQFF. This rearrangement joins TRBV3-1 to TRBJ2-1, with TRBD2 identical over 15 bases. The CDR3 loop spans 15 amino acids. Germline V CDR1 and CDR2: LGHDT, YNNKEL (reference sequence).

In this sample, this clonotype turned up many times. The V and J genes are TRBV10-3 and TRBJ2-7; D not certain. The CDR3 loop spans 13 amino acids. The germline V gene encodes CDR1 ENHRY and CDR2 SYGVKD. Trimming took off 3 bases at V and 3 bases at J, with 9 bases between the two ends. The CDR3 nucleotides read TGTGCCATCAGTGACGAGGTGAGCTACGAGCAGTACTTC. Translating gives CAISDEVSYEQYF.

Ten or more counts support this clonotype. The chain employs TRBV12-3 or TRBV12-4 and TRBJ2-5; TRBD2 aligns across 9 bases. The J segment lost 6 bases and the V segment lost 0 bases, leaving 8 bases of the junction unmatched. The CDR3 loop spans 16 amino acids. CDR3 region: CASSLAGGGAFKTQYF. The CDR3 DNA reads TGTGCCAGCAGTTTAGCGGGCGGGGGGGCCTTCAAGACCCAGTACTTC.